The 24 T cell receptor beta chains below come from one sample, sequenced in a study of cytomegalovirus exposure and HLA in healthy donors. Measured with immunoSEQ multiplex PCR; TCRdb has only the in-frame clones, and not every one. The table includes more than 150,000 clones, more than 75% detected once. Sequencing was carried out using PBMCs. These receptors were taken from a man in his late teens or twenties in good health and CMV-seronegative.

The chain employs TRBV5-1 and TRBJ2-7, with a weak D call TRBD2 (7 bases). V was trimmed by 7 bases and J by 5 bases, leaving 19 bases between them. Germline V lookup: CDR1 SGHRS, CDR2 YFSETQ. CDR3 length equals 14 residues. In DNA, the CDR3 is TGCGCCAGCCCCTGGGGGGGGCTCGGACACGAGCAGTACGTC. Amino acid sequence: CASPWGGLGHEQYV.

This chain uses TRBV7-9 with TRBJ1-1, with D tentatively TRBD1 (6 bases). V lost 0 bases and J lost 7, with 12 bases in between. The CDR3 is 14 residues long. Germline CDR1 SEHNR, CDR2 FQNEAQ (reference sequence). CDR3 residues: CASSLAGAWGEAFF. The CDR3, as DNA: TGTGCCAGCAGCTTAGCGGGGGCATGGGGTGAAGCTTTCTTT.

This chain joins TRBV6-1 and TRBJ2-7; D is possibly TRBD2 (6 bases). Germline assignment: CDR1 MNHNS and CDR2 SASEGT. Trimming took off 1 base at V and 1 base at J, with 17 bases between the two ends. CDR3 size: 17 residues. CDR3 nucleotides: TGTGCCAGCAGTGAAGGGGGAGGCGGACGACTATCCTACGAGCAGTACGTC. Residues: CASSEGGGGRLSYEQYV.

CDR3 coding DNA: TGTGCCAGCAGGGGCCAAGTGGTCCCTGGAAACACCATATATTTT. It yields the protein CASRGQVVPGNTIYF. The chain combines TRBV2 with TRBJ1-3, with D hard to call. Germline V gene sequence: CDR1 SNHLY, CDR2 FYNNEI. Trimming took off 6 bases at V and 2 bases at J, with 14 bases between the two ends. This CDR3 spans 15 amino acids.

J is TRBJ1-1 and V is TRBV5-1, with D perhaps TRBD1 (6 bases). In germline, CDR1 is SGHRS, CDR2 YFSETQ. Trimming removed 1 base at V and 4 bases at J, with 11 bases between. The CDR3 is 14 amino acids. The CDR3 sequence: CASSLQGQGTEAFF. Here the CDR3 DNA reads TGCGCCAGCAGCTTGCAGGGGCAGGGCACTGAAGCTTTCTTT.

The V call is TRBV7-2, the J call TRBJ1-3; the match to TRBD1 covers 7 bases. The CDR3 is 16 amino acids. J was trimmed by 0 bases and V by 2 bases; bases with no gene match: 4. Germline V gene sequence: CDR1 SGHTA, CDR2 FQGNSA. CDR3 coding DNA: TGTGCCAGCAGCTTAACAGGGGCCATCTCTGGAAACACCATATATTTT. Amino acids: CASSLTGAISGNTIYF.

V is TRBV21-1 and J is TRBJ2-7; the DNA was not compared with TRBD2, the D call given in the table. TRBV21-1 counts as a pseudogene. CDR3 size: 14 residues. CDR3 amino acids: CASSNFGFEYEQYF. In DNA, the CDR3 is TGTGCCAGCAGCAATTTCGGGTTTGAGTACGAGCAGTACTTC.

V and J are TRBV27 and TRBJ1-5; 8 bases agree with TRBD1. Germline V gene lookup returns CDR1 MNHEY and CDR2 SMNVEV (reference sequence). The V segment lost 8 bases and the J segment 0 bases; nucleotides outside the gene matches: 9. This CDR3 is 16 amino acids long. The CDR3 loop is CASAGQGIISNQPQHF. As DNA, the CDR3 is TGTGCCAGCGCAGGACAGGGAATAATTAGCAATCAGCCCCAGCATTTT.

The genes are TRBV11-2 and TRBJ2-7, with a weak D call TRBD2 (5 bases). Between the trimmed V and J ends, which lost 3 bases and 4 bases, there was a span of 10 bases. Germline V gene data show CDR1 as SGHAT and CDR2 as FQNNGV. This CDR3 contains 13 residues. This CDR3 is CASSFGRGYEQYV. Written as DNA, the CDR3 is TGTGCCAGCAGCTTCGGACGGGGATACGAGCAGTACGTC.

The rearrangement links TRBV10-3 to TRBJ2-2; perhaps TRBD1 as D (6 bases). Germline V gene lookup returns CDR1 ENHRY and CDR2 SYGVKD. CDR3 length: 17 residues. Trimming shortened V by 6 bases and J by 3 bases, and 20 bases separated the two germline ends. The CDR3 nucleotides read TGTGCCATCAGCCCACGCCGGACAGTTTTGGACACCGGGGAGCTGTTTTTT. It encodes CAISPRRTVLDTGELFF.

This clone was found once. This chain connects TRBV4-1 to TRBJ2-5, with D possibly matching TRBD2 (5 bases). The V end was cut by 0 bases, the J end by 7 bases, with 12 bases between. CDR3 size: 14 residues. Germline assignment: CDR1 MGHRA and CDR2 YSYEKL. The CDR3, as DNA: TGCGCCAGCAGCCAAGAAGGGCTAGGAGGGACCCAGTACTTC. Protein sequence: CASSQEGLGGTQYF.

The chain uses TRBV6-5 and TRBJ2-7; 7 bases are a match to TRBD1. The germline gives CDR1 MNHEY, CDR2 SVGAGI. The CDR3 spans 13 residues. J was trimmed by 2 bases and V by 6 bases; bases with no gene match: 4. This CDR3 is CASRQGQTYEQYF. The CDR3 DNA reads TGTGCCAGCAGACAGGGGCAGACCTACGAGCAGTACTTC.

V and J are TRBV15 and TRBJ2-7; a possible D gene is TRBD2 (6 bases). Germline lookup yields CDR1 LNHNV and CDR2 YYDKDF (reference sequence). This CDR3 has 13 amino acids. Trimming removed 4 bases at V and 3 bases at J, with 10 bases between. This chain's CDR3 is CATSIGSGYEQYV. In DNA, the CDR3 is TGTGCCACCAGCATCGGTAGCGGCTACGAGCAGTACGTC.

The chain is built from TRBV19 and TRBJ2-4; TRBD1 aligns across 8 bases. The CDR3 has 15 amino acids. In germline, CDR1 is LNHDA, CDR2 SQIVND (reference sequence). Germline trimming cut 6 bases from V and 3 bases from J; bases unmatched to any gene: 7. The CDR3 loop reads CASRDQGAGKNIQYF. CDR3 in DNA: TGTGCCAGTAGGGACCAGGGGGCGGGCAAAAACATTCAGTACTTC.

The rearrangement links TRBV25-1 to TRBJ2-3, with D perhaps TRBD2 (5 bases). Trimming removed 10 bases at V and 5 bases at J, with 19 bases between. CDR1 MGHDK and CDR2 SYGVNS come from the germline V gene. The CDR3 runs to 14 residues. CDR3 loop: CATRRGSLGDTQYF. CDR3 in DNA: TGTGCCACCCGGCGAGGGAGCCTGGGAGATACGCAGTATTTT. Based on the CDR3 plus reference TRBV25-1 and TRBJ2-3, the full variable domain is EADIYQTPRYLVIGTGKKITLECSQTMGHDKMYWYQQDPGMELHLIHYSYGVNSTEKGDLSSESTVSRIRTEHFPLTLESARPSHTSQYLCATRRGSLGDTQYFGPGTRLTVL.

The chain uses TRBV4-1 and TRBJ2-7; the match to TRBD2 covers 7 bases. V lost 1 base, J lost 4 bases, and 7 bases stayed unmatched. Germline V gives CDR1 MGHRA, CDR2 YSYEKL. The CDR3 contains 15 residues. The CDR3 spells CASSQGEGDAYEQYF. The CDR3 nucleotides are TGCGCCAGCAGCCAAGGGGAGGGAGACGCGTACGAGCAGTACTTC.

This clone was detected only once. The gene calls are TRBV6-1 and TRBJ1-3; D unresolved. Trimming pared 5 bases from V and 6 bases from J, leaving 2 bases between. CDR3 length: 10 residues. CDR1 MNHNS and CDR2 SASEGT come from the germline V gene. CDR3: CASSQNTIYF. The CDR3 bases are TGTGCCAGCAGTCAAAACACCATATATTTT.

This chain connects TRBV6-5 to TRBJ1-4, with unresolved D. Trimming cost V 7 bases and J 0 bases, with 9 bases left between them. CDR1 MNHEY and CDR2 SVGAGI come from the germline V gene. The CDR3 sequence is 14 residues long. The CDR3, as DNA: TGTGCCAGCACCCGACATGCAACTAATGAAAAACTGTTTTTT. Protein product: CASTRHATNEKLFF.

The chain links TRBV10-3 to TRBJ1-5, with TRBD1 matching over 8 bases. Per germline, CDR1 ENHRY and CDR2 SYGVKD. This CDR3 comprises 15 residues. Unmatched junction bases numbered 5, after V lost 5 bases and J lost 2 bases. This CDR3 reads CAISSGGNGNQPQHF. In DNA form, the CDR3 reads TGTGCCATCAGTTCAGGGGGCAATGGCAATCAGCCCCAGCATTTT.

This clone was seen a few times. The V call is TRBV19, the J call TRBJ1-3; D not certain. V lost 7 bases and J lost 0, with 10 bases in between. The CDR3 covers 14 residues. Germline lookup yields CDR1 LNHDA and CDR2 SQIVND (reference sequence). CDR3 DNA sequence: TGTGCCAGTACTGACACGACCTCTGGAAACACCATATATTTT. Amino acid sequence: CASTDTTSGNTIYF. The full variable domain, its missing parts supplied by reference TRBV19 and TRBJ1-3, is DGGITQSPKYLFRKEGQNVTLSCEQNLNHDAMYWYRQDPGQGLRLIYYSQIVNDFQKGDIAEGYSVSREKKESFPLTVTSAQKNPTAFYLCASTDTTSGNTIYFGEGSWLTVV.

V is TRBV19 and J is TRBJ1-5; 7 bases are shared with TRBD1. Germline CDR1 is LNHDA and CDR2 is SQIVND (reference sequence). V was pared by 1 base and J by 5 bases, with 5 bases of the junction left unmatched. This CDR3 comprises 15 residues. CDR3 residues: CASSIVGTDYQPQHF. The CDR3, as DNA: TGTGCCAGTAGTATAGTGGGGACAGACTATCAGCCCCAGCATTTT.

This clone has a handful of counts. The rearrangement joins TRBV2 to TRBJ2-7; no firm D call. CDR3 length: 12 amino acids. Trimming took 7 bases from V and 0 from J, leaving 7 bases between them. Germline V gene data show CDR1 as SNHLY and CDR2 as FYNNEI. The CDR3 region has the DNA TGTGCCAGCAAAGGCGACTCCTACGAGCAGTACGTC. Amino acid sequence: CASKGDSYEQYV.

This clone was recorded once. This chain links TRBV4-3 with TRBJ1-2; D is unresolved. The germline V gene has CDR1 LGHNA and CDR2 YSLEER. V was cut by 0 bases and J by 2 bases, with 7 bases left in between. The length of the CDR3 is 14 residues. CDR3: CASSQDEGNYGYTF. CDR3 in DNA: TGCGCCAGCAGCCAAGATGAGGGAAACTATGGCTACACCTTC.

The chain is built from TRBV6-5 and TRBJ1-4, with TRBD1 matching 7 bases. Trimming removed 2 bases from V and 5 bases from J; junction bases left unmatched: 8. Germline-derived CDR1 and CDR2 are MNHEY and SVGAGI. The CDR3 length is 16 residues. CDR3 protein: CASSYGMPGQNEKLFF. In DNA, the CDR3 is TGTGCCAGCAGTTACGGAATGCCGGGACAGAATGAAAAACTGTTTTTT.